This TCR beta chain was observed in a study of blood T cell repertoires in COVID-19. Study-wide background: COVID-19 samples, acute and convalescent, were from the United States, Italy and Spain. Nucleic acid was either cDNA or gDNA, and it came from T cells, B-cell-depleted T cells, or PBMCs.

Original data processing: Reference gene primer amplification in the assay estimated nucleated cell counts. The method was immunoSEQ multiplex PCR; TCRdb's version includes in-frame clones alone and lacks a portion of them. The V and J calls and clone size come from that table; D and trimming were worked out from the DNA. The profile covers hundreds of thousands of clones, with more than 60% appearing a single time and roughly 4% taken by the ten largest. The germline V gene has CDR1 SNHLY and CDR2 FYNNEI. This CDR3 has 15 amino acids. With V trimmed by 8 bases and J by 8 bases, 13 bases remained unmatched.

The sequencing sample was made of peripheral blood. This receptor was obtained from a woman aged 40 to 55 with active or convalescent COVID-19. This chain joins TRBV2 and TRBJ1-4; 8 bases line up with TRBD1. As DNA, the CDR3 is TGTGCCAGCTCCCTCGCCCCTACAGGGGGGGAAAAACTGTTTTTT. Translation: CASSLAPTGGEKLFF.